Sequencing of this T cell receptor beta chain was carried out in a study of blood T cell repertoires in COVID-19. Sequencing was performed with immunoSEQ multiplex PCR; in TCRdb, only in-frame clones are kept and a portion is missing. The sample includes 70,000 to 90,000 clones, 80% to 90% seen only once; the top ten take about 5.7%. V gave up 1 base and J gave up 0 bases; unmatched junction bases: 3. The CDR3 runs 16 residues. The germline CDR1 and CDR2 sequences are LGHNA and YSLEER. What was sequenced was peripheral blood. V gene TRBV4-3 combines with J gene TRBJ2-1; TRBD2 agrees at 7 bases. The receptor was isolated from an elderly man with COVID-19, enrolled during active disease. The CDR3 bases are TGCGCCAGCAGCCAAGGGGGGGGTAGCTCCTACAATGAGCAGTTCTTC. This codes for CASSQGGGSSYNEQFF.